The rows below give T cell receptor beta chains drawn from one sample of a study of beta chain features in type 1 diabetes. The table came from immunoSEQ multiplex PCR; TCRdb's copy has only in-frame clones and leaves some out. The sample lists under 300,000 clones; 27% were seen once. The sample comprised central memory CD4+ T cells from blood. The receptors shown here come from a man under 40 in good health. The CDR3 runs from the conserved cysteine through the conserved F or W. D genes are given only for firm matches. The size of a clone is reported for some rows only, either as once, few or many, or as a class for expanded clones.

.	TRBV19	.	TRBJ1-5	CASSRENQPQHF	TGTGCCAGTAGCAGGGAGAATCAGCCCCAGCATTTT
.	TRBV18	.	TRBJ2-5	CASSPGLNQETQYF	TGTGCCAGCTCACCAGGGCTTAACCAAGAGACCCAGTACTTC
few	TRBV18	.	TRBJ2-4	CASSELAKNIQYF	TGTGCCAGCTCAGAGCTAGCCAAAAACATTCAGTACTTC
few	TRBV5-6	TRBD2	TRBJ2-3	CASSISSGSTDTQYF	TGTGCCAGCAGCATTTCTAGCGGATCCACAGATACGCAGTATTTT
.	TRBV6-1	.	TRBJ2-1	CASSALNEQFF	TGTGCCAGCAGTGCGCTGAATGAGCAGTTCTTC
.	TRBV7-7	.	TRBJ2-5	CASSLWEAETQYF	TGTGCCAGCAGCTTATGGGAGGCGGAGACCCAGTACTTC
few	TRBV5-1	.	TRBJ2-5	CASSLRRETQYF	TGCGCCAGCAGCTTGCGTCGGGAGACCCAGTACTTC
.	TRBV29-1	.	TRBJ2-7	CSVEDSKQGYEQYF	TGCAGCGTTGAAGATAGCAAGCAGGGCTACGAGCAGTACTTC
many	TRBV13	.	TRBJ2-7	CASSLGLGRGLSYEQYF	TGTGCCAGCAGCTTAGGCCTTGGGCGGGGCCTCTCCTACGAGCAGTACTTC
.	TRBV30	TRBD1	TRBJ2-3	CAWTGGTDTQYF	TGTGCCTGGACAGGGGGCACGGATACGCAGTATTTT
few	TRBV5-1	.	TRBJ2-5	CASSDLQETQYF	TGCGCCAGCAGCGACCTCCAAGAGACCCAGTACTTC
few	TRBV10-1	.	TRBJ2-5	CASSERTRGGETQYF	TGCGCCAGCAGTGAACGGACACGGGGAGGAGAGACCCAGTACTTC
few	TRBV29-1	.	TRBJ2-5	CSVLLAQETQYF	TGCAGCGTCCTACTAGCCCAAGAGACCCAGTACTTC
.	TRBV5-6	TRBD1	TRBJ2-7	CASSIRYRGDYEQYF	TGTGCCAGCAGCATCCGGTACAGGGGGGACTACGAGCAGTACTTC
once	TRBV7-2	TRBD1	TRBJ1-2	CASSPRGTGAGGNYGYTF	TGTGCCAGCAGCCCTAGAGGGACAGGGGCTGGGGGAAACTATGGCTACACCTTC
once	TRBV7-2	TRBD1	TRBJ2-7	CASSLARGTVGTYEQYF	TGTGCCAGCAGCTTAGCTAGAGGGACAGTTGGGACCTACGAGCAGTACTTC
.	TRBV27	.	TRBJ1-2	CASGEGYGYTF	TGTGCCAGTGGAGAGGGCTATGGCTACACCTTC
few	TRBV28	TRBD2	TRBJ2-7	CASSRGLAGIYEQYF	TGTGCCAGCAGCCGGGGACTAGCGGGAATCTACGAGCAGTACTTC
.	TRBV7-9	TRBD1	TRBJ2-7	CASSLVRDRSYEQYF	TGTGCCAGCAGCTTAGTCCGGGACAGATCCTACGAGCAGTACTTC
few	TRBV29-1	.	TRBJ2-2	CSVGRGGSGELFF	TGCAGCGTTGGCAGGGGGGGATCCGGGGAGCTGTTTTTT
few	TRBV30	.	TRBJ1-1	CAWSVKNTEAFF	TGTGCCTGGAGTGTAAAGAACACTGAAGCTTTCTTT
few	TRBV2	TRBD1	TRBJ2-6	CASSDGTGAGANVLTF	TGTGCCAGCAGTGACGGGACAGGGGCTGGGGCCAACGTCCTGACTTTC
few	TRBV7-6	.	TRBJ2-1	CASSLAGQYNEQFF	TGTGCCAGCAGCTTAGCGGGGCAGTACAATGAGCAGTTCTTC
.	TRBV7-4	.	TRBJ2-7	CASSSTGIYEQYF	TGTGCCAGCAGCTCGACGGGAATCTACGAGCAGTACTTC
once	TRBV28	.	TRBJ2-3	CASSTSYDTQYF	.
.	TRBV7-2	.	TRBJ2-1	CASEGQGLRNEQFF	TGTGCCAGCGAGGGTCAAGGTTTAAGGAATGAGCAGTTCTTC
.	TRBV14	.	TRBJ1-2	CASSPVGGYTF	TGTGCCAGCTCCCCGGTGGGGGGCTACACCTTC
many	TRBV28	TRBD2	TRBJ2-4	CASSPGLAILLAKNIQYF	TGTGCCAGCAGTCCGGGACTAGCGATTCTCCTAGCCAAAAACATTCAGTACTTC
few	TRBV18	.	TRBJ1-2	CASSPPGGGYTF	TGTGCCAGCTCACCGCCGGGGGGAGGCTACACCTTC
few	TRBV29-1	TRBD2	TRBJ2-1	CSVALAGVGEQFF	TGCAGCGTTGCACTAGCGGGAGTTGGTGAGCAGTTCTTC
.	TRBV29-1	.	TRBJ2-3	CSATRGTDTQYF	TGCAGCGCGACCCGGGGCACAGATACGCAGTATTTT
.	TRBV28	.	TRBJ2-5	CASREGEETQYF	TGTGCCAGCAGAGAGGGAGAGGAGACCCAGTACTTC
.	TRBV18	.	TRBJ2-5	CASSPPAISKETQYF	TGTGCCAGCTCACCACCGGCGATCAGTAAAGAGACCCAGTACTTC
few	TRBV7-2	.	TRBJ2-3	CASSLSQGDTQYF	TGTGCCAGCAGCTTATCCCAGGGAGATACGCAGTATTTT
few	TRBV5-1	TRBD1	TRBJ2-3	CASSLAPGQGTDTQYF	TGCGCCAGCAGCTTGGCCCCGGGACAGGGGACAGATACGCAGTATTTT
.	TRBV9	TRBD1	TRBJ2-7	CASSVPRRDRDYEQYF	TGTGCCAGCAGCGTTCCCCGAAGGGACAGGGACTACGAGCAGTACTTC
.	TRBV30	.	TRBJ1-5	CAWSSRENQPQHF	TGTGCCTGGAGTTCCAGGGAGAATCAGCCCCAGCATTTT
few	TRBV29-1	TRBD1	TRBJ2-7	CSVETGRKQYF	TGCAGCGTTGAGACAGGGCGCAAGCAGTACTTC
few	TRBV4-3	TRBD1	TRBJ1-2	CASSPDRSIYGYTF	TGCGCCAGCAGCCCGGACAGGTCAATCTATGGCTACACCTTC
many	TRBV29-1	.	TRBJ2-2	CSVEVGGPLFF	TGCAGCGTTGAAGTTGGTGGTCCGCTGTTTTTT
few	TRBV7-9	TRBD2	TRBJ2-5	CASSQTASGEETQYF	TGTGCCAGCAGTCAAACGGCTAGCGGGGAAGAGACCCAGTACTTC
many	TRBV5-1	.	TRBJ1-4	CASSLAGAGKLFF	TGCGCCAGCAGCTTGGCGGGGGCTGGGAAACTGTTTTTT
.	TRBV19	TRBD2	TRBJ2-1	CASRGLQTNEQFF	TGTGCCAGCCGGGGACTACAGACGAATGAGCAGTTCTTC
.	TRBV11-2	TRBD1	TRBJ2-2	CASSGQGWAGELFF	TGTGCCAGCTCGGGACAGGGGTGGGCCGGGGAGCTGTTTTTT
.	TRBV7-9	.	TRBJ2-2	CASSTGAATGELFF	TGTGCCAGCAGTACCGGGGCGGCCACCGGGGAGCTGTTTTTT
.	TRBV29-1	TRBD2	TRBJ2-1	CSVEPGGPSEQFF	TGCAGCGTTGAACCGGGGGGGCCCAGTGAGCAGTTCTTC
few	TRBV2	.	TRBJ2-1	CASSLYNEQFF	TGTGCCAGCAGTCTATACAATGAGCAGTTCTTC
few	TRBV30	.	TRBJ1-5	CAGAIGVGQPQHF	TGTGCCGGAGCGATTGGTGTCGGCCAGCCCCAGCATTTT
few	TRBV29-1	.	TRBJ2-1	CSVGLYNEQFF	TGCAGCGTGGGACTTTACAATGAGCAGTTCTTC